This T cell receptor (beta chain) was captured in a study of identical twins. The study, taken as a whole, reports: Invariant T cells like MAIT and iNKT could partly confound the zero-insertion analyses. A lower insertion count was a feature of abundant cord blood beta clonotypes, with no such feature in memory repertoires.

In its sample, this clonotype was seen many times. Its antigen remains unknown. CDR3 length equals 13 residues. V lost 5 bases, J lost 16 bases, and 21 bases lay in between. Germline V gene data show CDR1 as MNHNS and CDR2 as SASEGT. Unique molecular identifiers were present on the cDNA, which also gained a universal primer site by template switching. One entry per CDR3 protein, called by TCRdb with MiXCR from the 5' RACE reads. Among roughly 690,000 distinct CDR3 sequences listed, 5.5% to 6.5% were seen once. The chain employs TRBV6-1 and TRBJ2-1; weak D call: TRBD2 (5 bases). The sequencing sample was made of naive T cells sorted from blood. The receptor was isolated from a man between 18 and 29 years old in good health. As DNA, the CDR3 is TGTGCCAGCAGTCCAAAAGCGTACCCCCCGGGATTCTTC. It encodes CASSPKAYPPGFF.